This T cell receptor beta chain was observed in a study of shared clonotypes between healthy human individuals. The CDR3 sequence runs 13 residues, both termini included. Germline lookup yields CDR1 MDHEN and CDR2 SYDVKM. This clone was seen a single time. The DNA is left out, because the CDR3 cannot be placed on it with certainty; the CDR3 is given as TCRdb lists it. The table came from immunoSEQ multiplex PCR; TCRdb's copy has only in-frame clones and leaves some out. The sample holds over a million clones, about 98.5% seen once. The clonotype was recovered from a man in his thirties or forties in good health. The chain couples TRBV28 to TRBJ1-5. The sample taken for sequencing was naive CD4+ T cells sorted from blood. Subset: CD45RA+ positively selected. The CDR3 region is CASSSSRGQPQHF.